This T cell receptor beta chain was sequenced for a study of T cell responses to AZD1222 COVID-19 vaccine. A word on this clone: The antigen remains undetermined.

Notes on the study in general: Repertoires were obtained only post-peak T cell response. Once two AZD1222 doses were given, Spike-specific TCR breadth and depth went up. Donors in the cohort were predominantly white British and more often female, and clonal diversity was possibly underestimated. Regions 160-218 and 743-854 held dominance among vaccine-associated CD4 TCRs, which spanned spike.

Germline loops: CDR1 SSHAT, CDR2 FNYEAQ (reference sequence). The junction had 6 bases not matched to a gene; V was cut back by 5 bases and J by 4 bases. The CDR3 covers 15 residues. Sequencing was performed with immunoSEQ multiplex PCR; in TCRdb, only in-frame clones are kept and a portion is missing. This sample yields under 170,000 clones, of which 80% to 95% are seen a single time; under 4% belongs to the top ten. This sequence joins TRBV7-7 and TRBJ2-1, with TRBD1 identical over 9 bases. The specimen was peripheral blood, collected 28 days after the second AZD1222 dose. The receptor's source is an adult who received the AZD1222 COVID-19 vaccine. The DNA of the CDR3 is TGTGCCAGCAGCGACGGGACAGGGACATACAATGAGCAGTTCTTC. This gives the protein CASSDGTGTYNEQFF.